The source of this T cell receptor (beta chain) is a study of shared clonotypes between healthy human individuals. Study-wide background: For every donor, three CD4 naive, three CD4 memory, two CD8 naive and one CD8 memory plates were used. Study-level points and caveats: Across subsets, estimated richness was generally greater for naive than for memory populations. With few donors, the genetic and exposure-history diversity represented was limited. Collection of samples was limited to blood; tissue repertoires likely differ.

A note on this clone: The antigen is undetermined.

Using immunoSEQ multiplex PCR, the repertoire was profiled, and TCRdb retains in-frame clones only, with some absent. Among about 1.1 million clones, more than 75% were seen once, and the ten largest hold approximately 0.5%. The CDR3 totals 15 residues. Germline V gene sequence: CDR1 SGHRS, CDR2 YFSETQ. The junction had 4 bases not matched to a gene; V was cut back by 0 bases and J by 5 bases. The material sequenced was memory CD4+ T cells from PBMCs. The subset here: CD45RA-negative fraction. This TCR was recovered from a man between 18 and 29 years old in good health. Some clones in this sample may be carry-over from other donors' samples. The chain carries TRBV5-1 and TRBJ2-3; 9 nucleotides agree with TRBD2. As DNA, the CDR3 is TGCGCCAGCAGCTTGGGGCGGGAGGGCCAAGATACGCAGTATTTT. The encoded protein is CASSLGREGQDTQYF.